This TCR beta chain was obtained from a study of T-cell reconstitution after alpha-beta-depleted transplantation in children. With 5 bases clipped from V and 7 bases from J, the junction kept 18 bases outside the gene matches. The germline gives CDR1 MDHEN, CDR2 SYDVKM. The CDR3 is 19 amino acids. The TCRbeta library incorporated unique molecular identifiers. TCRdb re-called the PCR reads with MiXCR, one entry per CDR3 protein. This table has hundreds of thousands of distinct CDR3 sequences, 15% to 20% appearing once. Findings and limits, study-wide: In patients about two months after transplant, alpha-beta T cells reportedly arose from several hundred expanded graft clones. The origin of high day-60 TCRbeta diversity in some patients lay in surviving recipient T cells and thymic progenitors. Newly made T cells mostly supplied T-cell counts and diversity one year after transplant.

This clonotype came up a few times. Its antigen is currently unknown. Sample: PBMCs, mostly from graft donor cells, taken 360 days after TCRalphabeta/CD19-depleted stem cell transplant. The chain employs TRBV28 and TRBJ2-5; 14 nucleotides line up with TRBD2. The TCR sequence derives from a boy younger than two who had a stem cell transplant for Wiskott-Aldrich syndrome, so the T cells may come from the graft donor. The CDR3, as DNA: TGTGCCAGCAGTCTCACCGGACTAGCGGGGGGTACCCCAGCCGGGACCCAGTACTTC. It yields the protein CASSLTGLAGGTPAGTQYF. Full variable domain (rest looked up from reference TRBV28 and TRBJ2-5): DVKVTQSSRYLVKRTGEKVFLECVQDMDHENMFWYRQDPGLGLRLIYFSYDVKMKEKGDIPEGYSVSREKKERFSLILESASTNQTSMYLCASSLTGLAGGTPAGTQYFGPGTRLLVL.